This T cell receptor beta chain was identified in a study of beta chain features in type 1 diabetes. Study context: Sorted cells examined across all samples numbered 100 million to 140 million.

Regarding the study as a whole: Type 1 diabetes patients had moderately but significantly shorter TCRB CDR3s in all four CD4+ subsets. Naive, central memory and Treg TCRB repertoires appeared more alike in patients than in healthy donors. VDJ junctions in type 1 diabetes patients carried more deletions and fewer insertions.

Expressed TCRB transcripts were sequenced, since all the RNA that had been isolated was reverse transcribed. Sequencing used immunoSEQ multiplex PCR; TCRdb keeps in-frame clones, though not all of them. This sample has over 200,000 clones, with 11% found just once. Germline lookup yields CDR1 SQVTM and CDR2 ANQGSEA. V shed 4 bases and J shed 5 bases, with 17 bases lying between them. The CDR3 covers 14 residues. A few counts support this clone. Its antigen is still unknown. One heparinised blood draw, averaging roughly 0.11 L, came from each donor. The J gene is TRBJ1-2, the V gene TRBV29-1, with D perhaps matching TRBD1 (6 bases). Sequenced input: naive CD4+ T cells from blood. The receptor comes from a man under 40 with type 1 diabetes. This chain's CDR3 is CSVVGRGADYGYTF. In nucleotides, the CDR3 is TGCAGCGTTGTCGGCCGGGGGGCGGATTATGGCTACACCTTC.